This T cell receptor (beta chain) is drawn from a study of T-cell memory formation after mild COVID-19. Study-wide results and limits: A subset of responding clones appeared in pre-infection memory, suggesting cross-reactive memory joined. Clones that shrank (day 15 to 85) were balanced CD4/CD8, whereas later expanders leaned CD4+.

CDR1 is DFQATT, CDR2 SNEGSKA, per germline (reference sequence). V shed 2 bases and J 7 bases; nucleotides not matched to a gene: 7. CDR3 size: 14 residues. This clonotype has only one observation. Its antigen is not known. 5'RACE primed from the constant segment yielded TCR alpha and TCR beta cDNA libraries bearing sample barcodes and UMIs. TCRdb called the 5' RACE reads again in MiXCR, with one record for every CDR3 protein. The sample carries roughly 70,000 distinct CDR3 sequences, roughly 17% recorded once. Specimen: PBMCs or a T cell subset sorted from them (not recorded which). The source is an adult woman who had mild COVID-19 (a few samples of this study predate the infection). Cell type and time point are not known. The rearrangement links TRBV20-1 to TRBJ1-1; TRBD1 agrees at 10 bases. CDR3 DNA sequence: TGCAGTGCTAGACGTACCGGGACAGGGGTTGAAGCTTTCTTT. This translates into CSARRTGTGVEAFF.